The 29 T cell receptor beta chains below all came from one sample that was sequenced in a study of cytomegalovirus exposure and HLA in healthy donors. Sequenced by immunoSEQ multiplex PCR; TCRdb stores in-frame clones only, minus some. The sample lists 100,000 to 150,000 clones; roughly nine tenths were seen once. Specimen: PBMCs. The origin of the receptors is a man in his thirties or forties in good health and CMV-seronegative.

V usage is TRBV15 and J usage is TRBJ2-1; D is possibly TRBD2 (6 bases). Per germline, CDR1 LNHNV and CDR2 YYDKDF (reference sequence). This CDR3 is 17 amino acids long. With 0 bases removed from V and 8 bases from J, the gap between germline ends came to 20 bases. For the CDR3, the DNA is TGTGCCACCAGCAGAGATAGTGCAGGGAGGCTTTCCTATGAGCAGTTCTTC. This codes for CATSRDSAGRLSYEQFF.

This clone came up once. This sequence joins TRBV6-5 and TRBJ2-2; D unclear. Per the germline V gene, CDR1 is MNHEY and CDR2 is SVGAGI. This CDR3 is built from 14 residues. Between the trimmed V and J ends, which lost 1 base and 5 bases, there was a span of 8 bases. The CDR3 loop is CASSYLFTTGELFF. CDR3 nucleotide sequence: TGTGCCAGCAGTTACTTGTTTACAACCGGGGAGCTGTTTTTT.

The V and J genes are TRBV19 and TRBJ1-6, with D possibly being TRBD1 (5 bases). CDR3 length: 14 amino acids. Germline V lookup: CDR1 LNHDA, CDR2 SQIVND (reference sequence). Trimming took off 4 bases at V and 5 bases at J, with 9 bases between the two ends. The CDR3 DNA reads TGTGCCAGTAGTACAGGACATGATAATTCACCCCTCCACTTT. Translated: CASSTGHDNSPLHF.

The sample holds a few counts of this clone. V is TRBV6-5 and J is TRBJ1-6; a possible D gene is TRBD1 (6 bases). Germline assignment: CDR1 MNHEY and CDR2 SVGAGI. The CDR3 has 15 residues. The V end was cut by 2 bases, the J end by 7 bases, with 12 bases between. The CDR3 here is CASSYGWGRNSPLHF. In DNA form, the CDR3 reads TGTGCCAGCAGTTACGGTTGGGGGCGAAATTCACCCCTCCACTTT.

In its sample, this clone was seen a few times. The chain has TRBV4-2 and TRBJ2-7; the match to TRBD1 covers 8 bases. J was trimmed by 5 bases and V by 0 bases; bases with no gene match: 15. The CDR3 length is 18 residues. From germline, CDR1 is LGHNA and CDR2 YNFKEQ. CDR3 DNA: TGTGCCAGCAGCCAAGAATCGGGGGCGAGACAGGGGATCCACGAGCAGTACTTC. This gives the protein CASSQESGARQGIHEQYF.

The chain's CDR3 is CASSSPGPGNTIYF. CDR3 coding DNA: TGTGCCAGCAGCTCCCCCGGTCCAGGAAACACCATATATTTT. The genes are TRBV7-8 and TRBJ1-3, with D unclear. CDR1 is SGHVS and CDR2 is FQNEAQ in the germline V gene. V was clipped by 4 bases and J by 4 bases, with 11 bases between them. The CDR3 is 14 residues long. Full variable domain (rest looked up from reference TRBV7-8 and TRBJ1-3): GAGVSQSPRYKVAKRGQDVALRCDPISGHVSLFWYQQALGQGPEFLTYFQNEAQLDKSGLPSDRFFAERPEGSVSTLKIQRTQQEDSAVYLCASSSPGPGNTIYFGEGSWLTVV.

This sequence joins TRBV6-5 and TRBJ1-1; 8 bases line up with TRBD1. The CDR3 runs 13 residues. The V gene end was trimmed by 5 bases and the J gene end by 4 bases; junction bases not matched to a gene: 3. Germline V gene lookup returns CDR1 MNHEY and CDR2 SVGAGI. The CDR3 bases are TGTGCCAGCAGTCTGGACAGGGTCACTGAAGCTTTCTTT. It codes for CASSLDRVTEAFF.

The chain employs TRBV5-4 and TRBJ2-1; 8 bases align to TRBD2. Germline lookup yields CDR1 SGHNT and CDR2 YYREEE (reference sequence). V was clipped by 7 bases and J by 4 bases; unmatched bases: 7. The length of the CDR3 is 14 residues. The CDR3 region has the DNA TGTGCCAGCGGCGGGCGGGGGGAGTACAATGAGCAGTTCTTC. Residues: CASGGRGEYNEQFF. Complete variable domain (other parts from reference TRBV5-4 and TRBJ2-1): ETGVTQSPTHLIKTRGQQVTLRCSSQSGHNTVSWYQQALGQGPQFIFQYYREEENGRGNFPPRFSGLQFPNYSSELNVNALELDDSALYLCASGGRGEYNEQFFGPGTRLTVL.

The rearrangement uses TRBV5-5 and TRBJ2-5; D is uncertain. Per germline, CDR1 SGHKS and CDR2 YYEKEE (reference sequence). V was cut by 2 bases and J by 2 bases, with 16 bases left in between. The CDR3 is 16 amino acids. CDR3: CASSLVPRGPQETQYF. CDR3 in DNA: TGTGCCAGCAGCTTAGTCCCAAGAGGCCCTCAAGAGACCCAGTACTTC.

The rearrangement links TRBV29-1 to TRBJ2-7; weak D call: TRBD1 (5 bases). Germline lookup yields CDR1 SQVTM and CDR2 ANQGSEA. V shed 3 bases and J shed 4 bases, with 10 bases lying between them. The CDR3 contains 12 residues. This CDR3 is CSVDGQGYEQYF. Written as DNA, the CDR3 is TGCAGCGTTGACGGTCAGGGTTACGAGCAGTACTTC.

The rearrangement joins TRBV7-2 to TRBJ2-7; D might be TRBD2 (6 bases). The V gene lost 5 bases and the J gene lost 9 bases, with 14 bases spanning the gap. Germline CDR1 is SGHTA and CDR2 is FQGNSA. The CDR3 runs 12 residues. The CDR3 nucleotides are TGTGCCAGCAGCCGCGGGGAGGTGGGGCAGTACTTC. Amino acids: CASSRGEVGQYF.

This clone came up a few times. V is TRBV6-5 and J is TRBJ2-7; TRBD1 agrees at 8 bases. CDR1 MNHEY and CDR2 SVGAGI come from the germline V gene. V shed 0 bases, J shed 3 bases, and the junction held 4 bases outside the gene matches. The CDR3 contains 15 residues. CDR3 coding DNA: TGTGCCAGCAGTTACTCGTCTGGACAGGGCTACGAGCAGTACTTC. It specifies CASSYSSGQGYEQYF.

This rearrangement joins TRBV5-4 to TRBJ1-3; tentative D call: TRBD1 (5 bases). Trimming took off 0 bases at V and 3 bases at J, with 13 bases between the two ends. The CDR3 consists of 16 residues. Germline V CDR1 and CDR2: SGHNT, YYREEE (reference sequence). CDR3 in amino acids: CASSLAARGYGNTIYF. The CDR3 bases are TGTGCCAGCAGCTTGGCCGCTCGGGGGTATGGAAACACCATATATTTT.

The CDR3 nucleotides are TGTGCCAGCAGCCTACATCCCGGTAGCGCTGAAGCTTTCTTT. It translates to CASSLHPGSAEAFF. The chain combines TRBV7-2 with TRBJ1-1, with unresolved D. CDR1 is SGHTA and CDR2 is FQGNSA in the germline V gene. The ends were cut back, 5 bases at V and 6 bases at J, with 16 bases in the middle. The CDR3 extends over 14 amino acids.

The chain carries TRBV5-4 and TRBJ1-1, with a possible D match to TRBD1 (5 bases). This CDR3 is 17 amino acids long. Germline assignment: CDR1 SGHNT and CDR2 YYREEE (reference sequence). The V end was cut by 4 bases, the J end by 0 bases, with 19 bases between. For the CDR3, the DNA is TGTGCCAGCAGCCCTCAGGGCCGACTCCTGATGAACACTGAAGCTTTCTTT. Translated, it gives CASSPQGRLLMNTEAFF.

This clone has a handful of counts. The chain employs TRBV27 and TRBJ1-4; the D gene is possibly TRBD1 (6 bases). Trimming stripped 3 bases from V and 8 bases from J, with 10 bases between. Per the germline V gene, CDR1 is MNHEY and CDR2 is SMNVEV (reference sequence). The CDR3 loop spans 13 amino acids. This chain's CDR3 is CASSFRGQEKLFF. CDR3 bases: TGTGCCAGCAGTTTCAGGGGTCAAGAAAAACTGTTTTTT.

This clone was detected once. CDR3 DNA: TGTGCCAGCAGCCCCAGGACTAGCGGGGCAAACACCGGGGAGCTGTTTTTT. This sequence encodes CASSPRTSGANTGELFF. This chain connects TRBV2 to TRBJ2-2; 12 bases match TRBD2. V lost 6 bases and J lost 2; bases outside the gene matches: 7. This CDR3 comprises 17 residues. Germline lookup yields CDR1 SNHLY and CDR2 FYNNEI.

The chain links TRBV5-1 to TRBJ1-1; 9 nucleotides align to TRBD1. Germline V gives CDR1 SGHRS, CDR2 YFSETQ. V lost 3 bases, J lost 0 bases, and 3 bases stayed unmatched. This CDR3 is 15 amino acids long. CDR3 nucleotide sequence: TGCGCCAGCAGCTACGGACAGGGGATGAACACTGAAGCTTTCTTT. Its protein is CASSYGQGMNTEAFF.

The rearrangement uses TRBV18 and TRBJ1-3; D may be TRBD1 (6 bases). V was cut by 4 bases and J by 0 bases, with 10 bases left in between. The CDR3 loop spans 15 amino acids. Germline CDR1 is KGHSH and CDR2 is LQKENI. The CDR3 nucleotides are TGTGCCAGCTCACTGGGGACAAACTCTGGAAACACCATATATTTT. This sequence encodes CASSLGTNSGNTIYF.

This chain connects TRBV11-2 to TRBJ1-6, with a tentative D call TRBD1 (5 bases). Germline values: CDR1 SGHAT, CDR2 FQNNGV. Trimming cost V 1 base and J 6 bases, with 16 bases left between them. The CDR3 covers 17 residues. The CDR3 loop is CASSLGPGRGGNSPLHF. The CDR3 DNA reads as TGTGCCAGCAGCTTAGGTCCAGGCCGCGGGGGTAATTCACCCCTCCACTTT.

This chain links TRBV27 with TRBJ2-7; 7 bases map to TRBD1. Per germline, CDR1 MNHEY and CDR2 SMNVEV (reference sequence). Trimming took 8 bases from V and 3 from J; bases not matched to a gene: 4. The CDR3 contains 12 residues. As DNA, the CDR3 is TGTGCCAGCCGGGACAGAAACTACGAGCAGTACTTC. It specifies CASRDRNYEQYF.

The rearrangement links TRBV27 to TRBJ2-7, with 7 bases fitting TRBD1. Germline-derived CDR1 and CDR2 are MNHEY and SMNVEV (reference sequence). The CDR3 length is 14 residues. Losses at the gene ends were 3 bases for V and 0 bases for J; bases not matched to a gene: 2. The CDR3 spells CASSFGDSSYEQYF. The CDR3 DNA is TGTGCCAGCAGTTTCGGGGACAGCTCCTACGAGCAGTACTTC.

The V and J genes are TRBV19 and TRBJ2-7; 10 bases are shared with TRBD2. Per the germline V gene, CDR1 is LNHDA and CDR2 is SQIVND (reference sequence). The CDR3 has 16 amino acids. V lost 4 bases and J lost 0; bases outside the gene matches: 6. This CDR3 reads CASSNSGGYPSYEQYF. CDR3 in DNA: TGTGCCAGTAGTAATAGCGGGGGGTATCCCTCCTACGAGCAGTACTTC.

The V gene is TRBV10-2, the J gene TRBJ2-1, with 8 bases identical to TRBD1. Germline loops: CDR1 WSHSY, CDR2 SAAADI. The CDR3 length is 18 residues. V lost 2 bases, J lost 8 bases, and 17 bases stayed unmatched. The CDR3 bases are TGCGCCAGCAGTGAGCCGATGAACTCTGGACAGGGCATCTATGAGCAGTTCTTC. Amino acid sequence: CASSEPMNSGQGIYEQFF.

The rearrangement joins TRBV15 to TRBJ2-1; TRBD1 matches at 8 bases. The germline CDR1 and CDR2 sequences are LNHNV and YYDKDF (reference sequence). The CDR3 has 14 residues. The junction had 5 bases not matched to a gene; V was cut back by 3 bases and J by 7 bases. This chain's CDR3 is CATSSRGLSNEQFF. CDR3 in DNA: TGTGCCACCAGCAGCAGGGGGCTGTCTAATGAGCAGTTCTTC.

The chain employs TRBV27 and TRBJ2-2; D unclear. The CDR3 totals 15 residues. Germline CDR1 is MNHEY and CDR2 is SMNVEV (reference sequence). V was cut by 1 base and J by 2 bases, with 8 bases left in between. The DNA for the CDR3 is TGTGCCAGCAGTTTATTCCTTCCTAACACCGGGGAGCTGTTTTTT. It yields the protein CASSLFLPNTGELFF.

The chain couples TRBV25-1 to TRBJ1-4; perhaps TRBD1 as D (6 bases). V dropped 0 bases and J dropped 7 bases, with 15 bases sitting between them. The CDR3 has 16 amino acids. Germline assignment: CDR1 MGHDK and CDR2 SYGVNS. The CDR3: CASSEYGGVRGEKLFF. The CDR3 DNA sequence: TGTGCCAGCAGTGAATACGGGGGGGTCAGGGGTGAAAAACTGTTTTTT.

The rearrangement links TRBV6-6 to TRBJ1-1, with D unresolved. CDR3 length: 15 amino acids. Germline V gives CDR1 MNHNY, CDR2 SVGAGI (reference sequence). Trimming left V 6 bases short and J 1 base short, with 15 bases between. DNA of the CDR3: TGTGCCAGCAGCCCCGATCGGGGAAGGAACACTGAAGCTTTCTTT. Amino acid sequence: CASSPDRGRNTEAFF.

The genes are TRBV28 and TRBJ1-5, with D perhaps matching TRBD1 (5 bases). V dropped 5 bases and J dropped 9 bases, with 17 bases sitting between them. Germline CDR1 is MDHEN and CDR2 is SYDVKM. CDR3 size: 14 residues. The chain's CDR3 is CASSLLTGGGPQHF. CDR3 in DNA: TGTGCCAGCAGTCTCCTGACGGGGGGTGGGCCCCAGCATTTT. Full variable domain (missing parts from reference TRBV28 and TRBJ1-5): DVKVTQSSRYLVKRTGEKVFLECVQDMDHENMFWYRQDPGLGLRLIYFSYDVKMKEKGDIPEGYSVSREKKERFSLILESASTNQTSMYLCASSLLTGGGPQHFGDGTRLSIL.